This is a list of T cell receptor beta chains from one sample in a study of blood T cell repertoires in COVID-19. Data came from immunoSEQ multiplex PCR; TCRdb stores just in-frame clones and leaves some out. This repertoire shows about 46,000 clones, approximately 85% found once; its top ten account for roughly 14%. The sequenced material came from peripheral blood. These receptors were obtained from a human donor in a cohort sampled during active COVID-19. The donor label of this sample is uncertain. The CDR3 runs from the conserved cysteine through the conserved F or W. Each record gives: CDR3 protein, CDR3 DNA, D gene, J gene, V gene, clone size. D genes are given only for firm matches. Size tells how often a clone was seen (once, few, many) or the class of an expanded clone, and some rows leave it out.

cdr3_aa: CASSLESGNYGYTF
cdr3_nt: TGTGCCAGCAGCTTGGAGTCAGGGAACTATGGCTACACCTTC
d_call: .
j_call: TRBJ1-2
v_call: TRBV5-4
clone_size: few

cdr3_aa: CASSSPLPGQPYGYTF
cdr3_nt: TGTGCCAGCAGTTCCCCGTTACCGGGACAGCCCTATGGCTACACCTTC
d_call: TRBD1
j_call: TRBJ1-2
v_call: TRBV6-5
clone_size: once

cdr3_aa: CASSIRRGSYGYTF
cdr3_nt: TGTGCCAGTAGTATCCGCAGGGGCAGCTATGGCTACACCTTC
d_call: .
j_call: TRBJ1-2
v_call: TRBV19
clone_size: .

cdr3_aa: CASSLGFRDEQYF
cdr3_nt: TGTGCCAGCAGCTTGGGATTTCGGGACGAGCAGTACTTC
d_call: .
j_call: TRBJ2-7
v_call: TRBV5-4
clone_size: few

cdr3_aa: CASSLRDRGTGELFF
cdr3_nt: TGTGCCAGCAGTCTCCGGGACAGGGGCACCGGGGAGCTGTTTTTT
d_call: TRBD1
j_call: TRBJ2-2
v_call: TRBV6-2/TRBV6-3
clone_size: .

cdr3_aa: CASSSVNYGYTF
cdr3_nt: TGTGCCAGCAGCTCAGTTAACTATGGCTACACCTTC
d_call: .
j_call: TRBJ1-2
v_call: TRBV7-9
clone_size: .

cdr3_aa: CASSPLRGREDTQYF
cdr3_nt: TGTGCCAGCAGCCCCCTCAGGGGCCGGGAAGATACGCAGTATTTT
d_call: .
j_call: TRBJ2-3
v_call: TRBV11-2
clone_size: .

cdr3_aa: CASSPEGRNYGYTF
cdr3_nt: TGTGCCAGCAGCCCGGAGGGCAGGAACTATGGCTACACCTTC
d_call: .
j_call: TRBJ1-2
v_call: TRBV5-4
clone_size: few

cdr3_aa: CASSQVLWHSSFANTGELFF
cdr3_nt: TGTGCCAGCAGCCAGGTTTTATGGCACAGTTCTTTCGCGAACACCGGGGAGCTGTTTTTT
d_call: .
j_call: TRBJ2-2
v_call: TRBV16
clone_size: few

cdr3_aa: CASSLNRGPGNTIYF
cdr3_nt: TGTGCCAGCAGCTTAAACAGGGGGCCTGGAAACACCATATATTTT
d_call: TRBD1
j_call: TRBJ1-3
v_call: TRBV7-2
clone_size: .

cdr3_aa: CASSLGPQGDYGYTF
cdr3_nt: TGCGCCAGCAGCTTGGGGCCTCAGGGGGACTATGGCTACACCTTC
d_call: TRBD1
j_call: TRBJ1-2
v_call: TRBV5-1
clone_size: .

cdr3_aa: CASSRGGTGRNTGELFF
cdr3_nt: TGTGCCAGCAGCCGGGGGGGGACAGGGCGGAACACCGGGGAGCTGTTTTTT
d_call: TRBD1
j_call: TRBJ2-2
v_call: TRBV3-1/TRBV3-2
clone_size: once

cdr3_aa: CATTSPCGTSTDTQYF
cdr3_nt: TGTGCCACCACCTCCCCCTGCGGCACTAGCACAGATACGCAGTATTTT
d_call: .
j_call: TRBJ2-3
v_call: TRBV24-1
clone_size: .

cdr3_aa: CASSDTPAVDEKLFF
cdr3_nt: TGTGCCAGCAGTGACACTCCGGCGGTTGATGAAAAACTGTTTTTT
d_call: .
j_call: TRBJ1-4
v_call: TRBV2
clone_size: .

cdr3_aa: CSVRQGWNTEAFF
cdr3_nt: TGCAGCGTTAGACAGGGTTGGAACACTGAAGCTTTCTTT
d_call: TRBD1
j_call: TRBJ1-1
v_call: TRBV29-1
clone_size: .

cdr3_aa: CASSPPGQMSTEQFF
cdr3_nt: TGTGCCAGCTCACCCCCGGGACAGATGTCGACTGAGCAGTTCTTC
d_call: TRBD1
j_call: TRBJ2-1
v_call: TRBV18
clone_size: .

cdr3_aa: CASSQGYRVTEAFF
cdr3_nt: TGCGCCAGCAGCCAAGGATACAGGGTTACTGAAGCTTTCTTT
d_call: .
j_call: TRBJ1-1
v_call: TRBV4-3
clone_size: .

cdr3_aa: CASSQTSGGGNTETQYF
cdr3_nt: TGTGCCAGCAGCCAGACTAGCGGGGGGGGTAATACTGAGACCCAGTACTTC
d_call: TRBD2
j_call: TRBJ2-5
v_call: TRBV3-1/TRBV3-2
clone_size: .

cdr3_aa: CASSLSGGALNEQFF
cdr3_nt: TGTGCCAGCAGCTTATCCGGGGGGGCACTTAATGAGCAGTTCTTC
d_call: TRBD2
j_call: TRBJ2-1
v_call: TRBV7-2
clone_size: few

cdr3_aa: CASSQGQGIFPGANVLTF
cdr3_nt: TGTGCCAGCAGCCAGGGACAGGGGATCTTTCCTGGGGCCAACGTCCTGACTTTC
d_call: TRBD1
j_call: TRBJ2-6
v_call: TRBV5-4
clone_size: .

cdr3_aa: CSVEDPPGQGNADTIYF
cdr3_nt: TGCAGCGTTGAAGATCCCCCGGGACAGGGTAATGCAGACACCATATATTTT
d_call: TRBD1
j_call: TRBJ1-3
v_call: TRBV29-1
clone_size: .

cdr3_aa: CASSYTPDSATNYGYTF
cdr3_nt: TGTGCCAGCAGTTACACCCCGGACAGCGCCACTAACTATGGCTACACCTTC
d_call: .
j_call: TRBJ1-2
v_call: TRBV6-2/TRBV6-3
clone_size: medium-sized

cdr3_aa: CAISRENRGEAFF
cdr3_nt: TGTGCCATCAGTCGAGAGAACCGAGGTGAAGCTTTCTTT
d_call: .
j_call: TRBJ1-1
v_call: TRBV10-3
clone_size: .

cdr3_aa: CASSLVGRATNEKLFF
cdr3_nt: TGTGCCAGCAGCTTAGTCGGCAGGGCAACTAATGAAAAACTGTTTTTT
d_call: .
j_call: TRBJ1-4
v_call: TRBV7-6
clone_size: once

cdr3_aa: CASAPPRDEQYF
cdr3_nt: TGTGCTAGTGCCCCCCCCCGGGACGAGCAGTACTTC
d_call: .
j_call: TRBJ2-7
v_call: TRBV12-5
clone_size: .

cdr3_aa: CASSPGSAPTASTDTQYF
cdr3_nt: TGTGCCAGCTCACCGGGGAGCGCCCCGACCGCTAGCACAGATACGCAGTATTTT
d_call: .
j_call: TRBJ2-3
v_call: TRBV18
clone_size: .

cdr3_aa: CASRESGFQETQYF
cdr3_nt: TGTGCCAGCAGAGAATCAGGGTTCCAAGAGACCCAGTACTTC
d_call: .
j_call: TRBJ2-5
v_call: TRBV28
clone_size: .

cdr3_aa: CASSQGTGDQPQHF
cdr3_nt: TGTGCCAGCAGCCAAGGTACAGGGGATCAGCCCCAGCATTTT
d_call: TRBD1
j_call: TRBJ1-5
v_call: TRBV4-2
clone_size: .

cdr3_aa: CASSAKGGNTLNEQFF
cdr3_nt: TGTGCCAGCAGCGCCAAAGGAGGGAACACGTTGAATGAGCAGTTCTTC
d_call: .
j_call: TRBJ2-1
v_call: TRBV7-3
clone_size: .

cdr3_aa: CASSTTSAYSYEQYF
cdr3_nt: TGTGCCAGCAGCACTACTAGCGCCTACTCCTACGAGCAGTACTTC
d_call: TRBD2
j_call: TRBJ2-7
v_call: TRBV6-2/TRBV6-3
clone_size: .

cdr3_aa: CASSHPGVGTGELFF
cdr3_nt: TGTGCCAGCAGCCACCCAGGGGTTGGCACCGGGGAGCTGTTTTTT
d_call: .
j_call: TRBJ2-2
v_call: TRBV3-1/TRBV3-2
clone_size: .

cdr3_aa: CASSYEVYHNEQFF
cdr3_nt: TGTGCCAGCAGTTATGAGGTCTATCACAATGAGCAGTTCTTC
d_call: .
j_call: TRBJ2-1
v_call: TRBV6-2/TRBV6-3
clone_size: .

cdr3_aa: CASSLGFSGGAGETQYF
cdr3_nt: TGTGCCAGCAGCTTAGGATTTAGCGGGGGGGCGGGAGAGACCCAGTACTTC
d_call: TRBD2
j_call: TRBJ2-5
v_call: TRBV7-2
clone_size: .

cdr3_aa: CASSLEQNTEAFF
cdr3_nt: TGTGCCAGCAGCTTAGAACAGAACACTGAAGCTTTCTTT
d_call: .
j_call: TRBJ1-1
v_call: TRBV7-2
clone_size: .

cdr3_aa: CASSWGTGSYNSPLHF
cdr3_nt: TGTGCCAGCAGTTGGGGGACAGGGTCCTATAATTCACCCCTCCACTTT
d_call: TRBD1
j_call: TRBJ1-6
v_call: TRBV28
clone_size: .

cdr3_aa: CASSSGILGDQPQHF
cdr3_nt: TGTGCCAGCAGCTCAGGGATCCTAGGGGATCAGCCCCAGCATTTT
d_call: .
j_call: TRBJ1-5
v_call: TRBV5-6
clone_size: .

cdr3_aa: CASSQQYYGYTF
cdr3_nt: TGTGCCAGCAGCCAACAATACTATGGCTACACCTTC
d_call: .
j_call: TRBJ1-2
v_call: TRBV6-2/TRBV6-3
clone_size: .

cdr3_aa: CASSPREALKYGYTF
cdr3_nt: TGTGCCAGCAGCCCGCGTGAGGCGCTTAAGTATGGCTACACCTTC
d_call: .
j_call: TRBJ1-2
v_call: TRBV7-9
clone_size: .

cdr3_aa: CASSYSPTTYNSPLHF
cdr3_nt: TGTGCCAGCTCGTACAGCCCGACCACGTATAATTCACCCCTCCACTTT
d_call: .
j_call: TRBJ1-6
v_call: TRBV18
clone_size: .

cdr3_aa: CASSHPAGQGVNGYTF
cdr3_nt: TGCGCCAGCAGCCATCCCGCCGGACAGGGGGTGAATGGCTACACCTTC
d_call: TRBD1
j_call: TRBJ1-2
v_call: TRBV23-1
clone_size: .

cdr3_aa: CATSDETGGKDTQYF
cdr3_nt: TGTGCCACCAGTGATGAGACAGGGGGCAAAGATACGCAGTATTTT
d_call: TRBD1
j_call: TRBJ2-3
v_call: TRBV24-1
clone_size: .

cdr3_aa: CASSLGAGELFF
cdr3_nt: TGTGCCAGCAGCTTAGGGGCGGGGGAGCTGTTTTTT
d_call: .
j_call: TRBJ2-2
v_call: TRBV11-1
clone_size: .

cdr3_aa: CASSERTVFHRPYEQYF
cdr3_nt: TGTGCCAGCAGCGAGCGGACAGTTTTCCACAGGCCCTACGAGCAGTACTTC
d_call: .
j_call: TRBJ2-7
v_call: TRBV3-1/TRBV3-2
clone_size: .